This TCR beta chain comes out of a study of blood T cell repertoires in COVID-19. Germline CDR1 and CDR2: SGDLS and YYNGEE. The CDR3 totals 13 residues. The V end was cut by 3 bases, the J end by 8 bases, with 12 bases between. Sequenced by immunoSEQ multiplex PCR; TCRdb stores in-frame clones only, minus some. The sample shows over 250,000 clones, about nine tenths of them seen only once. The chain recombines TRBV9 with TRBJ1-5; perhaps TRBD1 as D (5 bases). The sequence derives from a woman aged 45-60 years who had recovered from COVID-19. Sample: PBMCs or T cells enriched from blood (not recorded which). In DNA form, the CDR3 reads TGTGCCAGCAGCGACAGGCCATGTGAGCCCCAGCATTTT. Its protein is CASSDRPCEPQHF. Together with reference TRBV9 and TRBJ1-5, the CDR3 gives the full variable domain: DSGVTQTPKHLITATGQRVTLRCSPRSGDLSVYWYQQSLDQGLQFLIQYYNGEERAKGNILERFSAQQFPDLHSELNLSSLELGDSALYFCASSDRPCEPQHFGDGTRLSIL.